This is a list of T cell receptor beta chains from one sample in a study of cytomegalovirus exposure and HLA in healthy donors. Clones were sequenced by immunoSEQ multiplex PCR, and TCRdb holds only the in-frame ones, with some missing. Of more than 110,000 clones detected, around 81% appear once; the ten largest clones hold approximately 6.2%. Sequenced material: PBMCs. The receptors were gathered from a man aged 40-49 years in good health and CMV-seropositive. The CDR3 runs from the conserved cysteine through the conserved F or W. The D gene is left open where the match is weak. Some rows mark clone size as missing; the rest say once, few, many or name a class of expanded clone.

clone size: -; J gene: TRBJ1-1; D gene: -; V gene: TRBV10-3; CDR3 DNA: TGTGCCATCAGTGAGGCCGGGTCCCCTGAAGCTTTCTTT; CDR3 protein: CAISEAGSPEAFF
clone size: -; J gene: TRBJ2-1; D gene: TRBD2; V gene: TRBV15; CDR3 DNA: TGTGCCACCAGCATCTGGCGAGCGGGGCGATCCTACAATGAGCAGTTCTTC; CDR3 protein: CATSIWRAGRSYNEQFF
clone size: -; J gene: TRBJ1-2; D gene: TRBD1; V gene: TRBV18; CDR3 DNA: TGTGCCAGCTCACCAACGACAGGGGGCCCTAACTATGGCTACACCTTC; CDR3 protein: CASSPTTGGPNYGYTF
clone size: few; J gene: TRBJ1-1; D gene: TRBD1; V gene: TRBV9; CDR3 DNA: TGTGCCAGCAGCACCGGTATCAGGGGGCAGGGCACTGAAGCTTTCTTT; CDR3 protein: CASSTGIRGQGTEAFF
clone size: -; J gene: TRBJ2-1; D gene: TRBD2; V gene: TRBV7-3; CDR3 DNA: TGTGCCAGCAGCTTAAAGGGGCGGGTGACTAGCACTACCAGCTCCTACAATGAGCAGTTCTTC; CDR3 protein: CASSLKGRVTSTTSSYNEQFF
clone size: -; J gene: TRBJ2-7; D gene: TRBD2; V gene: TRBV13; CDR3 DNA: TGTGCCAGCAGCTTTGGACTAGCGGGAGGGATCTCCTACGAGCAGTACTTC; CDR3 protein: CASSFGLAGGISYEQYF
clone size: -; J gene: TRBJ1-6; D gene: -; V gene: TRBV6-5; CDR3 DNA: TGTGCCAGCCTCCCGGACAGACATTCACCCCTCCACTTT; CDR3 protein: CASLPDRHSPLHF
clone size: -; J gene: TRBJ2-5; D gene: -; V gene: TRBV6-5; CDR3 DNA: TGTGCCAGCAGTTACAGCGGTCCCCTGTCGGAGACCCAGTACTTC; CDR3 protein: CASSYSGPLSETQYF
clone size: -; J gene: TRBJ2-6; D gene: -; V gene: TRBV28; CDR3 DNA: TGTGCCAGCAGTTTTCGGGGATCCGGGGCCAACGTCCTGACTTTC; CDR3 protein: CASSFRGSGANVLTF
clone size: -; J gene: TRBJ1-2; D gene: TRBD1; V gene: TRBV5-1; CDR3 DNA: TGCGCCAGCAGCTTGGGGCAGGGGGGATATGGCTACACCTTC; CDR3 protein: CASSLGQGGYGYTF
clone size: -; J gene: TRBJ1-6; D gene: TRBD1; V gene: TRBV18; CDR3 DNA: TGTGCCAGCTCACCTACCGGGACAGGGAGTAATTCACCCCTCCACTTT; CDR3 protein: CASSPTGTGSNSPLHF
clone size: once; J gene: TRBJ2-5; D gene: -; V gene: TRBV6-5; CDR3 DNA: TGTGCCAGCAGTTACGGCCCAGAGACCCAGTACTTC; CDR3 protein: CASSYGPETQYF
clone size: -; J gene: TRBJ2-1; D gene: TRBD2; V gene: TRBV6-1; CDR3 DNA: TGTGCCAGCAGTGGGGGACTAGCGGGAGGTCCCTACAATGAGCAGTTCTTC; CDR3 protein: CASSGGLAGGPYNEQFF
clone size: -; J gene: TRBJ2-2; D gene: TRBD2; V gene: TRBV5-6; CDR3 DNA: TGTGCCAGCACCGCGACTAGCGGGGTTAACACCGGGGAGCTGTTTTTT; CDR3 protein: CASTATSGVNTGELFF
clone size: -; J gene: TRBJ2-5; D gene: TRBD2; V gene: TRBV9; CDR3 DNA: TGTGCCAGCAGCGAGAGCGGGAGTCGCCAAGAGACCCAGTACTTC; CDR3 protein: CASSESGSRQETQYF
clone size: -; J gene: TRBJ1-2; D gene: TRBD1; V gene: TRBV5-1; CDR3 DNA: TGCGCCAGCAGCGGACAGGGGGACTATGGCTACACCTTC; CDR3 protein: CASSGQGDYGYTF
clone size: -; J gene: TRBJ2-2; D gene: TRBD2; V gene: TRBV29-1; CDR3 DNA: TGCAGCGTTTCGGGACTAGCGGGCACCGGGGAGCTGTTTTTT; CDR3 protein: CSVSGLAGTGELFF
clone size: -; J gene: TRBJ1-1; D gene: -; V gene: TRBV4-1; CDR3 DNA: TGCGCCAGCAGCCATGGGGGGAAGAACACTGAAGCTTTCTTT; CDR3 protein: CASSHGGKNTEAFF
clone size: -; J gene: TRBJ2-7; D gene: TRBD1; V gene: TRBV19; CDR3 DNA: TGTGCCAGTAGTATTTACAGGGGGTCCTACGAGCAGTACTTC; CDR3 protein: CASSIYRGSYEQYF
clone size: -; J gene: TRBJ1-2; D gene: -; V gene: TRBV10-3; CDR3 DNA: TGTGCCATCAGTGAGTCGGACAGTGGGGCTGGCTACACCTTC; CDR3 protein: CAISESDSGAGYTF
clone size: -; J gene: TRBJ2-1; D gene: -; V gene: TRBV30; CDR3 DNA: TGTGCCTGGAGTGTTATGGGGCTCAGTGAGCAGTTCTTC; CDR3 protein: CAWSVMGLSEQFF
clone size: -; J gene: TRBJ1-2; D gene: TRBD1; V gene: TRBV7-9; CDR3 DNA: TGTGCCAGCAGCTTCCTTGGGACAGGGGGTAGTTCTCGGGGCTACACCTTC; CDR3 protein: CASSFLGTGGSSRGYTF
clone size: -; J gene: TRBJ2-2; D gene: -; V gene: TRBV4-2; CDR3 DNA: TGTGCCAGCAGCCAAGAGGCTCTAGCATTCTCCACCGGGGAGCTGTTTTTT; CDR3 protein: CASSQEALAFSTGELFF
clone size: -; J gene: TRBJ1-2; D gene: TRBD1; V gene: TRBV5-1; CDR3 DNA: TGCGCCAGCACAAGGACAGGGGAGGCCTATGGCTACACCTTC; CDR3 protein: CASTRTGEAYGYTF
clone size: -; J gene: TRBJ2-7; D gene: TRBD1; V gene: TRBV25-1; CDR3 DNA: TGTGCCAGCGGCGGGACAGGGATCGGCTACGAGCAGTACTTC; CDR3 protein: CASGGTGIGYEQYF
clone size: -; J gene: TRBJ1-5; D gene: -; V gene: TRBV5-1; CDR3 DNA: TGCGCCAGCAGCTTGGGGGGCGCGGATCAGCCCCAGCATTTT; CDR3 protein: CASSLGGADQPQHF
clone size: -; J gene: TRBJ1-1; D gene: TRBD1; V gene: TRBV7-2; CDR3 DNA: TGTGCCAGCAGCTTTAGGGGTGACAGGGGCTTTGGGGCTGAAGCTTTCTTT; CDR3 protein: CASSFRGDRGFGAEAFF
clone size: -; J gene: TRBJ1-1; D gene: TRBD1; V gene: TRBV28; CDR3 DNA: TGTGCCAGCAGAGACACTTTCGGGACAGGGGGTTTGAACACTGAAGCTTTCTTT; CDR3 protein: CASRDTFGTGGLNTEAFF
clone size: few; J gene: TRBJ1-2; D gene: -; V gene: TRBV27; CDR3 DNA: TGTGCCAGCAGTTTCGAGGGAAACTATGGCTACACCTTC; CDR3 protein: CASSFEGNYGYTF
clone size: few; J gene: TRBJ2-1; D gene: TRBD1; V gene: TRBV5-1; CDR3 DNA: TGCGCCAGCAGCTTGGGCGCGGACAGGGACAATGAGCAGTTCTTC; CDR3 protein: CASSLGADRDNEQFF
clone size: -; J gene: TRBJ2-7; D gene: -; V gene: TRBV12-5; CDR3 DNA: TGTGCTTCTCTCGCCGGGACTGGGTTTTGGTACGAGCAGTACTTC; CDR3 protein: CASLAGTGFWYEQYF
clone size: few; J gene: TRBJ2-7; D gene: TRBD1; V gene: TRBV28; CDR3 DNA: TGTGCCAGCAGGGGACAGGGGGGACCCTACGAGCAGTACTTC; CDR3 protein: CASRGQGGPYEQYF
clone size: once; J gene: TRBJ1-1; D gene: TRBD1; V gene: TRBV4-2; CDR3 DNA: TGTGCCAGCAGGGAAACGGACAGGTACACTGAAGCTTTCTTT; CDR3 protein: CASRETDRYTEAFF
clone size: -; J gene: TRBJ2-5; D gene: TRBD1; V gene: TRBV7-2; CDR3 DNA: TGTGCCAGCAGCCTCGGCCACAGACAGGGGGTACAGACCCAGTACTTC; CDR3 protein: CASSLGHRQGVQTQYF
clone size: -; J gene: TRBJ2-5; D gene: TRBD1; V gene: TRBV5-4; CDR3 DNA: TGTGCCAGCAGTTGGAGGGACAGGGGTTCCGAGACCCAGTACTTC; CDR3 protein: CASSWRDRGSETQYF
clone size: -; J gene: TRBJ2-7; D gene: TRBD1; V gene: TRBV7-9; CDR3 DNA: TGTGCCAGCAGCTCTAGATACACAGGGGGGCAGTACTTC; CDR3 protein: CASSSRYTGGQYF
clone size: -; J gene: TRBJ2-1; D gene: TRBD2; V gene: TRBV7-9; CDR3 DNA: TGTGCCAGCAGCGGGAAAAGGACTAGCGGGGGAGAAGGTTACAATGAGCAGTTCTTC; CDR3 protein: CASSGKRTSGGEGYNEQFF
clone size: few; J gene: TRBJ2-7; D gene: -; V gene: TRBV2; CDR3 DNA: TGTGCCGGGGCCCTCGTGAGGCCCTCCTACGAGCAGTACTTC; CDR3 protein: CAGALVRPSYEQYF
clone size: -; J gene: TRBJ2-1; D gene: TRBD2; V gene: TRBV5-8; CDR3 DNA: TGTGCCAGCAGCTTCAGTGGACTAGCGGGAGGCTCCAATGAGCAGTTCTTC; CDR3 protein: CASSFSGLAGGSNEQFF
clone size: -; J gene: TRBJ2-3; D gene: -; V gene: TRBV29-1; CDR3 DNA: TGCAGCGTTTTGAGGTCTGACACAGATACGCAGTATTTT; CDR3 protein: CSVLRSDTDTQYF
clone size: -; J gene: TRBJ1-5; D gene: -; V gene: TRBV19; CDR3 DNA: TGTGCCAGTGGCCGGACGTCGGGAAGCAATCAGCCCCAGCATTTT; CDR3 protein: CASGRTSGSNQPQHF
clone size: -; J gene: TRBJ2-3; D gene: TRBD2; V gene: TRBV5-1; CDR3 DNA: TGCGCCAGCAGCCCGGGACTAGCGGGAGGGCCGGGCACAGATACGCAGTATTTT; CDR3 protein: CASSPGLAGGPGTDTQYF
clone size: -; J gene: TRBJ2-7; D gene: TRBD1; V gene: TRBV5-1; CDR3 DNA: TGCGCCAGCAGCCGGGACAGGGAAACGCAGTACTTC; CDR3 protein: CASSRDRETQYF
clone size: few; J gene: TRBJ1-5; D gene: TRBD1; V gene: TRBV6-6; CDR3 DNA: TGTGCCAGCAGTTACTTAGGGACAGGGAATAATCAGCCCCAGCATTTT; CDR3 protein: CASSYLGTGNNQPQHF
clone size: few; J gene: TRBJ2-7; D gene: TRBD1; V gene: TRBV6-6; CDR3 DNA: TGTGCCAGCAGTCCACAGGGACAGACCTACGAGCAGTACTTC; CDR3 protein: CASSPQGQTYEQYF
clone size: -; J gene: TRBJ1-1; D gene: -; V gene: TRBV6-5; CDR3 DNA: TGTGCCAGCAGTTACTCCGAGGTGAACACTGAAGCTTTCTTT; CDR3 protein: CASSYSEVNTEAFF
clone size: few; J gene: TRBJ1-1; D gene: TRBD1; V gene: TRBV28; CDR3 DNA: TGTGCCAGCAGTTTACGAAGGACAGGTAACACTGAAGCTTTCTTT; CDR3 protein: CASSLRRTGNTEAFF
clone size: -; J gene: TRBJ1-4; D gene: -; V gene: TRBV19; CDR3 DNA: TGTGCCAGTAGTATTATTGGCCGGGGAGGAGGCGATGAAAAACTGTTTTTT; CDR3 protein: CASSIIGRGGGDEKLFF
clone size: -; J gene: TRBJ2-3; D gene: TRBD2; V gene: TRBV4-1; CDR3 DNA: TGCGCCAGCAGCCAACAAGGGACTAGCGGGACCGGAGATACGCAGTATTTT; CDR3 protein: CASSQQGTSGTGDTQYF
clone size: -; J gene: TRBJ2-7; D gene: -; V gene: TRBV19; CDR3 DNA: TGTGCCAGTAGTAGTAAGAGAAACTCCTACGAGCAGTACTTC; CDR3 protein: CASSSKRNSYEQYF
clone size: -; J gene: TRBJ2-5; D gene: -; V gene: TRBV19; CDR3 DNA: TGTGCCAGTAGAGGCGGGTACCAAGAGACCCAGTACTTC; CDR3 protein: CASRGGYQETQYF
clone size: -; J gene: TRBJ1-1; D gene: -; V gene: TRBV28; CDR3 DNA: TGTGCCAGCAGTCCGCCGCGGGGGTCAAAGTTGATGAACACTGAAGCTTTCTTT; CDR3 protein: CASSPPRGSKLMNTEAFF
clone size: few; J gene: TRBJ1-1; D gene: -; V gene: TRBV25-1; CDR3 DNA: TGTGCCAGCACCGGACTCAGACAGGCTGAAGCTTTCTTT; CDR3 protein: CASTGLRQAEAFF
clone size: -; J gene: TRBJ2-7; D gene: -; V gene: TRBV9; CDR3 DNA: TGTGCCAGCAGCGTAGGGGGAGGTAACTACGAGCAGTACTTC; CDR3 protein: CASSVGGGNYEQYF
clone size: -; J gene: TRBJ2-3; D gene: TRBD2; V gene: TRBV18; CDR3 DNA: TGTGCCAGCTCACCAACTAGCGGGAGACCCGATACGCAGTATTTT; CDR3 protein: CASSPTSGRPDTQYF
clone size: -; J gene: TRBJ2-5; D gene: TRBD2; V gene: TRBV5-4; CDR3 DNA: TGTGCCAGCAGCCCCGGGTTAGCGGGAGGGCCTGGGGAGACCCAGTACTTC; CDR3 protein: CASSPGLAGGPGETQYF
clone size: -; J gene: TRBJ2-7; D gene: -; V gene: TRBV21-1; CDR3 DNA: TGTGCCAGCATCTGGGACAGGGATGGGTACGAGCAGTACTTC; CDR3 protein: CASIWDRDGYEQYF
clone size: -; J gene: TRBJ1-1; D gene: TRBD1; V gene: TRBV11-1; CDR3 DNA: TGTGCCACCTCGGTGGGGACAGCCGTAATGAACACTGAAGCTTTCTTT; CDR3 protein: CATSVGTAVMNTEAFF
clone size: once; J gene: TRBJ1-1; D gene: -; V gene: TRBV6-5; CDR3 DNA: TGTGCCAGCAGTCTAGGCCGGATCACTGAAGCTTTCTTT; CDR3 protein: CASSLGRITEAFF
clone size: -; J gene: TRBJ1-1; D gene: -; V gene: TRBV29-1; CDR3 DNA: TGCAGCGTACGGGATCAGCGGGGCGACACTGAAGCTTTCTTT; CDR3 protein: CSVRDQRGDTEAFF